This is a list of T cell receptor beta chains from one sample in a study of shared clonotypes between healthy human individuals. The protocol was immunoSEQ multiplex PCR, while the TCRdb copy is restricted to in-frame clones and leaves out a portion. The sample comprises about 1 million clones, 70% to 80% of which are singletons, and roughly 1.5% rests with the top ten. Sequencing was carried out using memory CD4+ T cells sorted from blood. These receptors were obtained from a man aged 18 to 30 in good health. Each CDR3 is given with its conserved first and last residue. The order of the fields is V gene, clone size, D gene, J gene, CDR3 protein, CDR3 DNA. D genes are given only for firm matches. Rows give clone size only sometimes, using once, few, many, or a class for an expanded clone.

v_call: TRBV28; clone_size: few; d_call: -; j_call: TRBJ2-7; cdr3_aa: CATQGSERSYEQYF; cdr3_nt: TGTGCCACCCAGGGAAGTGAGCGGTCCTACGAGCAGTACTTC
v_call: TRBV5-5; clone_size: -; d_call: TRBD1; j_call: TRBJ1-1; cdr3_aa: CASSWTGGARTEAFF; cdr3_nt: TGTGCCAGCAGCTGGACAGGGGGAGCTAGGACTGAAGCTTTCTTT
v_call: TRBV10-3; clone_size: -; d_call: -; j_call: TRBJ2-7; cdr3_aa: CAISEAPRSGYEQYF; cdr3_nt: TGTGCCATCAGTGAGGCGCCGCGGAGCGGCTACGAGCAGTACTTC
v_call: TRBV30; clone_size: once; d_call: -; j_call: TRBJ2-5; cdr3_aa: CAGHRGETQYF; cdr3_nt: TGTGCCGGCCACCGGGGTGAGACCCAGTACTTC
v_call: TRBV21-1; clone_size: -; d_call: -; j_call: TRBJ1-2; cdr3_aa: CASSKGQGNYGYTF; cdr3_nt: TGTGCCAGCAGCAAAGGACAGGGTAACTATGGCTACACCTTC
v_call: TRBV5-6; clone_size: -; d_call: TRBD1; j_call: TRBJ1-2; cdr3_aa: CASSKMTGKFYGYTF; cdr3_nt: TGTGCCAGCAGCAAAATGACAGGGAAATTCTATGGCTACACCTTC
v_call: TRBV13; clone_size: -; d_call: -; j_call: TRBJ1-6; cdr3_aa: CASSSLSYNSPLHF; cdr3_nt: TGTGCCAGCAGCTCACTCTCCTATAATTCACCCCTCCACTTT
v_call: TRBV6-5; clone_size: few; d_call: TRBD2; j_call: TRBJ2-5; cdr3_aa: CASSYPSGGLQYF; cdr3_nt: TGTGCCAGCAGTTACCCTAGCGGGGGTCTCCAGTACTTC
v_call: TRBV19; clone_size: few; d_call: TRBD2; j_call: TRBJ2-1; cdr3_aa: CASSGVAGGLNEQFF; cdr3_nt: TGTGCCAGTAGTGGGGTAGCGGGAGGGCTTAATGAGCAGTTCTTC
v_call: TRBV19; clone_size: once; d_call: -; j_call: TRBJ1-4; cdr3_aa: CASIGDLNEKLFF; cdr3_nt: TGTGCCAGTATCGGGGACTTAAATGAAAAACTGTTTTTT
v_call: TRBV25-1; clone_size: few; d_call: TRBD1; j_call: TRBJ1-1; cdr3_aa: CASRDYAGGTEAFF; cdr3_nt: TGTGCCAGCAGGGACTACGCAGGGGGGACTGAAGCTTTCTTT
v_call: TRBV6-6; clone_size: -; d_call: -; j_call: TRBJ1-3; cdr3_aa: CASSYGLSGNTIYF; cdr3_nt: TGTGCCAGCAGTTACGGACTCTCTGGAAACACCATATATTTT
v_call: TRBV30; clone_size: -; d_call: -; j_call: TRBJ2-7; cdr3_aa: CAWRRRGAYYEQYF; cdr3_nt: TGTGCCTGGAGGAGAAGGGGGGCGTACTACGAGCAGTACTTC
v_call: TRBV6-6; clone_size: -; d_call: TRBD2; j_call: TRBJ2-7; cdr3_aa: CASSYTSGICDEQYF; cdr3_nt: TGTGCCAGCAGTTACACTAGCGGGATATGTGACGAGCAGTACTTC
v_call: TRBV4-2; clone_size: once; d_call: TRBD2; j_call: TRBJ2-3; cdr3_aa: CASSSLAGGTDTQYF; cdr3_nt: TGTGCCAGCAGTTCCCTAGCGGGAGGCACAGATACGCAGTATTTT
v_call: TRBV7-2; clone_size: -; d_call: TRBD1; j_call: TRBJ2-7; cdr3_aa: CASSLQGWDEQYF; cdr3_nt: TGTGCCAGCAGCCTACAGGGGTGGGACGAGCAGTACTTC
v_call: TRBV2; clone_size: many; d_call: -; j_call: TRBJ2-3; cdr3_aa: CASSEGTDTQYF; cdr3_nt: TGTGCCAGCAGTGAGGGGACAGATACGCAGTATTTT
v_call: TRBV18; clone_size: -; d_call: TRBD1; j_call: TRBJ1-2; cdr3_aa: CASSPGTEPSYGYTF; cdr3_nt: TGTGCCAGCTCTCCCGGGACAGAACCTTCCTATGGCTACACCTTC
v_call: TRBV4-3; clone_size: -; d_call: TRBD2; j_call: TRBJ2-7; cdr3_aa: CASSPGLAAYEQYF; cdr3_nt: TGCGCCAGCAGCCCGGGACTAGCGGCCTACGAGCAGTACTTC
v_call: TRBV11-2; clone_size: few; d_call: -; j_call: TRBJ1-2; cdr3_aa: CASSFNYGYTF; cdr3_nt: TGTGCCAGCAGCTTCAACTATGGCTACACCTTC
v_call: TRBV7-9; clone_size: few; d_call: TRBD2; j_call: TRBJ2-3; cdr3_aa: CASSPRRSGGAVDTQYF; cdr3_nt: TGTGCCAGCAGCCCCCGACGAAGCGGGGGGGCGGTAGATACGCAGTATTTT
v_call: TRBV5-6; clone_size: -; d_call: -; j_call: TRBJ1-2; cdr3_aa: CASSLVTRQLGSYTF; cdr3_nt: TGTGCCAGCAGCTTGGTGACACGACAACTCGGGAGCTACACCTTC
v_call: TRBV28; clone_size: -; d_call: TRBD1; j_call: TRBJ2-2; cdr3_aa: CASSLSGTGQGTGELFF; cdr3_nt: TGTGCCAGCAGTTTGTCCGGGACAGGGCAGGGGACCGGGGAGCTGTTTTTT
v_call: TRBV9; clone_size: -; d_call: -; j_call: TRBJ2-3; cdr3_aa: CASSAGEGESTDTQYF; cdr3_nt: TGTGCCAGCAGCGCGGGGGAGGGGGAGAGCACAGATACGCAGTATTTT
v_call: TRBV30; clone_size: -; d_call: -; j_call: TRBJ1-5; cdr3_aa: CAWSVGLERPQHF; cdr3_nt: TGTGCCTGGAGTGTAGGATTAGAGCGGCCCCAGCATTTT
v_call: TRBV11-2; clone_size: -; d_call: -; j_call: TRBJ2-3; cdr3_aa: CASSLSSDTQYF; cdr3_nt: TGTGCCAGCAGCCTTTCGTCAGATACGCAGTATTTT
v_call: TRBV18; clone_size: -; d_call: TRBD2; j_call: TRBJ2-1; cdr3_aa: CASSPPLAGGPYNEQFF; cdr3_nt: TGTGCCAGCTCACCCCCACTAGCGGGGGGGCCGTACAATGAGCAGTTCTTC